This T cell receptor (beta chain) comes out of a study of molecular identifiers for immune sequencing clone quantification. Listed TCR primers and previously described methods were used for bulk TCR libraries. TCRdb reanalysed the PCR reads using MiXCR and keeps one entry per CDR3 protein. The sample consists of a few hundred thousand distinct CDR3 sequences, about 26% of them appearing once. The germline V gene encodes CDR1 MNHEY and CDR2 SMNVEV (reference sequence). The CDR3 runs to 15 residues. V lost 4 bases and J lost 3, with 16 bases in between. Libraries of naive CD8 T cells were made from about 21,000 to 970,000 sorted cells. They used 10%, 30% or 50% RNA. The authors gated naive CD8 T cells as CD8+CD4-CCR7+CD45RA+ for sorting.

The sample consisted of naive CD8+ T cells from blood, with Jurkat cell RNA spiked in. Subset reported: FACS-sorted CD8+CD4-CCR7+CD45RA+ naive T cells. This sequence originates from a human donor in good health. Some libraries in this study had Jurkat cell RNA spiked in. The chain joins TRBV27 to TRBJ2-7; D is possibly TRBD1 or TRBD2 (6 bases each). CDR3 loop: CASSSSPGAVYEQYF. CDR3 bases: TGTGCCAGCAGTTCCTCCCCGGGGGCGGTCTACGAGCAGTACTTC.